This T cell receptor (beta chain) was sequenced for a study of regulatory T cells in long-lasting Graves disease. Study results and limitations: Segments TRBV28, TRBJ1-2 and TRBJ2-5 showed preferential usage in persistent disease.

Assembly of TCR beta libraries relied on iRepertoire HTBI primers together with Arm-PCR of CDR3 regions. TCRdb reprocessed the multiplex PCR reads via MiXCR and lists one record per CDR3 protein. Among fewer than 550,000 distinct CDR3 sequences listed, roughly 15% were seen once. There are 18 residues in the CDR3. Germline trimming cut 6 bases from V and 7 bases from J; bases unmatched to any gene: 22. Germline CDR1 is MNHNS and CDR2 is SASEGT. This clonotype was seen many times. No antigen is known for it. Time point specified: newly diagnosed GD, antithyroid drugs for less than 3 months. RNA isolated from PBMCs was used to make the TCR library. These same records also appear under a second study, on T cells in Graves' hyperthyroidism and ophthalmopathy.

This specimen was peripheral blood mononuclear cells (PBMCs), taken at new diagnosis, from a patient treated with antithyroid drugs. The sequence was collected from a woman aged 18-30 years with Graves disease. V and J are TRBV6-1 and TRBJ2-7, with TRBD2 matching over 9 bases. The CDR3 coding sequence is TGTGCCAGCAGCCAATTCGGGACTAGCAGCTTACAACGACGGGAGCAGTACTTC. It translates to CASSQFGTSSLQRREQYF.